These T cell receptor beta chains were read from a single sample in a study of CD8+ T cells in alopecia areata. Repertoires were generated with immunoSEQ multiplex PCR, while TCRdb's copy carries only in-frame clones and drops some. The profile shows 200,000 to 250,000 clones, approximately 65% of them singletons. Sequencing was performed on CD4+ T cells sorted from blood, taken at week 44, from a patient treated with tofacitinib. The receptors derive from a human donor with alopecia areata. Both conserved end residues are trimmed from each CDR3.

j_call v_call cdr3_length cdr3_aa
TRBJ1-5 TRBV30 12 AWSVGQLNQPQH
TRBJ2-7 TRBV5-6 9 ASSVSDEQY
TRBJ2-7 TRBV29-1 10 SVSGARNEQY
TRBJ2-1 TRBV9 16 ASSLRLTPGSSYNEQF
TRBJ1-2 TRBV5-6 13 ASSPRAAKLHGYT
TRBJ2-5 TRBV5-1 13 ASSLGQGDSKTQY
TRBJ2-7 TRBV5-1 14 ASSLAPGQVGNEQY
TRBJ2-1 TRBV2 15 ASSEQTSGASYNEQF
TRBJ1-5 TRBV7-2 13 ASSLDHGGNQPQH
TRBJ1-2 TRBV29-1 11 SFFSSQNYGYT
TRBJ2-7 TRBV10-3 10 AIRDSSYEQY
TRBJ2-3 TRBV7-8 13 ASSLGGVGTDTQY
TRBJ2-7 TRBV11-2 14 ASSFNRDTKFYEQY
TRBJ1-1 TRBV5-1 13 ASSPWGSEATEAF
- TRBV29-1 13 SVTTGKPDGDEQY
TRBJ2-7 TRBV5-6 12 ASSWGAKSYEQY
TRBJ1-1 TRBV4-1 11 ASSQDLRSEAF
TRBJ2-1 TRBV2 13 ASSAGLAGGNEQF
TRBJ2-3 TRBV2 11 ATSTSGTDTQY
TRBJ2-3 TRBV29-1 13 SVRRGPTSTDTQY
TRBJ2-2 TRBV5-1 12 ASRGDGNTGELF
TRBJ2-5 TRBV2 11 ASSGRQGSYQY
TRBJ2-1 TRBV19 13 ASSINFQQGNEQF
TRBJ2-2 TRBV27 14 ASSHSAGQWAGELF
TRBJ2-1 TRBV6-4 13 ASSDSKNINNEQF
TRBJ2-7 TRBV14 11 ASSHVVAYEQY
TRBJ1-2 TRBV7-9 12 ASSLETGMGGYT
TRBJ2-1 TRBV5-6 12 ASSPGQAADEQF
TRBJ2-7 TRBV2 9 ASGQGHEQY
TRBJ2-7 TRBV11-2 9 ASSSFYEQY
TRBJ2-5 TRBV7-2 12 ASSIRRERETQY
TRBJ2-5 TRBV30 11 AWSSGGKETQY
TRBJ2-6 TRBV29-1 15 SVGVGTAYSGANVLT
TRBJ2-3 TRBV5-6 12 ASSFGQGSDTQY
TRBJ1-5 TRBV27 12 ASSLGSGRGPQH
TRBJ2-5 TRBV7-6 12 ASSPLNRGETQY
TRBJ2-1 TRBV5-1 13 ASSADGGAYNEQF
TRBJ2-2 TRBV14 15 ASSQDSHPTNTGELF
TRBJ2-3 TRBV30 12 AWSLGGGSDTQY
TRBJ1-2 TRBV4-1 11 ASSQDHAGLFI
TRBJ1-5 TRBV7-8 13 ASSLEVGGGQPQH
TRBJ2-1 TRBV5-1 15 ASSLAGGTGARNEQF
TRBJ2-1 TRBV30 10 ARDRGVNEQF
TRBJ2-1 TRBV2 12 ASRRLAGGWEQF
TRBJ1-5 TRBV9 11 ASSPAPNQPQH
TRBJ2-7 TRBV5-1 15 ASSFSRTGPFSYEQY
TRBJ1-6 TRBV5-1 13 ASRPVGTYNSPLH
TRBJ1-5 TRBV10-3 13 AISESLSGPRSQH
TRBJ1-2 TRBV19 11 ASRPESVYGYT
TRBJ1-2 TRBV4-3 11 ASSPRQGDGYT
TRBJ1-2 TRBV5-1 13 ASSSLPGQGDGYT
TRBJ1-2 TRBV2 9 ASSVGGGYT
TRBJ1-5 TRBV2 9 ASSNRVTQH
TRBJ2-3 TRBV11-2 13 ASSSLADPTDTQY
TRBJ1-1 TRBV30 13 AWSAGGTGNTEAF
TRBJ2-4 TRBV4-3 13 ASSPAYVTSADQY
TRBJ2-7 TRBV4-3 13 ASSLNPTGDYEQY
TRBJ1-1 TRBV2 12 ASSETGSNTEAF
TRBJ1-2 TRBV2 11 ASREGVGGGYT
TRBJ1-1 TRBV2 12 ASSQEDLNTEAF